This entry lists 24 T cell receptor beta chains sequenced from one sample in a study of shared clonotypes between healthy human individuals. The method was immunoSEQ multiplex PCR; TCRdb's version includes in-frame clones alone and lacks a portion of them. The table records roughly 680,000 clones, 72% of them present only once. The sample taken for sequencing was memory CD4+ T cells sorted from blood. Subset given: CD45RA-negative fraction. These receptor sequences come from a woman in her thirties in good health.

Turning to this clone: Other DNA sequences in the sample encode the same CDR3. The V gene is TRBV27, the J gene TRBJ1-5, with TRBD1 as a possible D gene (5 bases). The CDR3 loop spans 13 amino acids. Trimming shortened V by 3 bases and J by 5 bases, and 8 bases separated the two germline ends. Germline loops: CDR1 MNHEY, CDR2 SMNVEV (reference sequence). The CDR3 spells CASSLRGHQPQHF. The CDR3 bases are TGTGCCAGCAGTTTGCGGGGACATCAGCCCCAGCATTTT.

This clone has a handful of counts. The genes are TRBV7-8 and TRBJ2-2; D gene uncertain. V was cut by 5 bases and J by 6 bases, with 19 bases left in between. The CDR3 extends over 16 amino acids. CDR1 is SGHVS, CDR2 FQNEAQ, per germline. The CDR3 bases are TGTGCCAGCAGCCCCCGTTTAGGAGCTCGTCCCGGGGAGCTGTTTTTT. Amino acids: CASSPRLGARPGELFF.

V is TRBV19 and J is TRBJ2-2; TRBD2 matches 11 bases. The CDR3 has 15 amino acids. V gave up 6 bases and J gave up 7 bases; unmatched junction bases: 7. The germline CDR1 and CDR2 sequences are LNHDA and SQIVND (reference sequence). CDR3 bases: TGTGCCAGTAGCACTAGCGGGAGAACTAGCGGGGAGCTGTTTTTT. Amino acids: CASSTSGRTSGELFF. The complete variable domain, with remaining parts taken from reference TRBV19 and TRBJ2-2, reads DGGITQSPKYLFRKEGQNVTLSCEQNLNHDAMYWYRQDPGQGLRLIYYSQIVNDFQKGDIAEGYSVSREKKESFPLTVTSAQKNPTAFYLCASSTSGRTSGELFFGEGSRLTVL.

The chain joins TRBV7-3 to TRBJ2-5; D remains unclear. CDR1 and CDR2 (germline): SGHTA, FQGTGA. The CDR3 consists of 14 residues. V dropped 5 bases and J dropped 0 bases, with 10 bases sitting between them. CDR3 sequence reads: CASSINGYQETQYF. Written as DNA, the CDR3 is TGTGCCAGCAGCATTAACGGGTACCAAGAGACCCAGTACTTC.

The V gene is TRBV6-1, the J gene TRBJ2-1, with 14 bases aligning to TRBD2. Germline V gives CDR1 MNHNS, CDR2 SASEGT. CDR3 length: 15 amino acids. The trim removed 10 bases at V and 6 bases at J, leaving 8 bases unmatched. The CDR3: CAIVGLAGVVNEQFF. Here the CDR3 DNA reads TGTGCCATCGTGGGACTAGCGGGAGTAGTCAATGAGCAGTTCTTC.

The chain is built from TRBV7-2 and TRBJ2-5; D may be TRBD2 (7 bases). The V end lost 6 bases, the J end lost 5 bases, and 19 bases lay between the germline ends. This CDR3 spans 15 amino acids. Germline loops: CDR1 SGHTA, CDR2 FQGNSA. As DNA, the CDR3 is TGTGCCAGCAGAAGGGGGGGGCAGGGTGGCGAGACCCAGTACTTC. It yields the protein CASRRGGQGGETQYF.

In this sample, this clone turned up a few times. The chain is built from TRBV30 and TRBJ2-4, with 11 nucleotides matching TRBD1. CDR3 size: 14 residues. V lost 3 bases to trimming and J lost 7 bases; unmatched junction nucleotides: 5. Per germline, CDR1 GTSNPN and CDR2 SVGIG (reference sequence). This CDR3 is CAWSPGTGGNIQYF. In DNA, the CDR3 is TGTGCCTGGAGCCCAGGGACAGGGGGGAACATTCAGTACTTC.

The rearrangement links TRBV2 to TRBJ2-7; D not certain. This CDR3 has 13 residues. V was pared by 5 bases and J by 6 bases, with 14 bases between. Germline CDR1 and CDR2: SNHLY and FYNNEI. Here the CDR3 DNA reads TGTGCCAGCAGTCCGGACGCCTGGGCCGAGCAGTACTTC. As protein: CASSPDAWAEQYF.

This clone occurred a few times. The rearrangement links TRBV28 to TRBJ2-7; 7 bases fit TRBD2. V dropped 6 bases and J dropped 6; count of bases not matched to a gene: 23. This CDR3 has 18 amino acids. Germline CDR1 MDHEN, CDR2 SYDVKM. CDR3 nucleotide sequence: TGTGCCAGCAGGGGCCCCCGGGGGTTTCGGGCGGGAGCGTTCGAGCAGTACTTC. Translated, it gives CASRGPRGFRAGAFEQYF.

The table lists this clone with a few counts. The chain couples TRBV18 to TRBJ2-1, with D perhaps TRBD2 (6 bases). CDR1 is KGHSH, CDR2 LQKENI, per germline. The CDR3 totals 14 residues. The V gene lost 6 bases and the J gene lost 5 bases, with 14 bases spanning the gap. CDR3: CASSPLTRNNEQFF. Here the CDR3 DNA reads TGTGCCAGCTCGCCTCTGACTAGGAACAATGAGCAGTTCTTC.

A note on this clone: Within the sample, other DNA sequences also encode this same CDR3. The CDR3 nucleotides read TGTGCCAGCAGCTTCTCAGGATCCTACGAGCAGTACTTC. Protein sequence: CASSFSGSYEQYF. This rearrangement joins TRBV7-2 to TRBJ2-7; D gene uncertain. The CDR3 is 13 amino acids. In germline, CDR1 is SGHTA, CDR2 FQGNSA. The V end was cut by 3 bases, the J end by 1 base, with 7 bases between.

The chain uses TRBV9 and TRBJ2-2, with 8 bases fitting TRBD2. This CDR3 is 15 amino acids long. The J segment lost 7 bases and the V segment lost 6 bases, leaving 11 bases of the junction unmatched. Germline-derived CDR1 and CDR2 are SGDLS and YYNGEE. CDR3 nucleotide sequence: TGTGCCAGCACCACAAGCGGGACTAGTATCGGGGAGCTGTTTTTT. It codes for CASTTSGTSIGELFF.

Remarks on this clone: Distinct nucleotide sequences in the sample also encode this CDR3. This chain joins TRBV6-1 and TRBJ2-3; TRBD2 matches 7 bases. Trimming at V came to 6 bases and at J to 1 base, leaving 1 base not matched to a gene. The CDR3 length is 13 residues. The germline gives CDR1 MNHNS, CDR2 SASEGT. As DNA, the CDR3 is TGTGCCAGCAGCGGGAGGCGCACAGATACGCAGTATTTT. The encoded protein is CASSGRRTDTQYF.

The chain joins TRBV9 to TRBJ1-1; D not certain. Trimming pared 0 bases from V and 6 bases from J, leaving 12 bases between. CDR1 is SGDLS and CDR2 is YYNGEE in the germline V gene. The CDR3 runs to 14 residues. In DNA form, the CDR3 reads TGTGCCAGCAGCGTAGACCCGAACGCGGCTGAAGCTTTCTTT. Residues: CASSVDPNAAEAFF. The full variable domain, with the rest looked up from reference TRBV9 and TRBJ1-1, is DSGVTQTPKHLITATGQRVTLRCSPRSGDLSVYWYQQSLDQGLQFLIQYYNGEERAKGNILERFSAQQFPDLHSELNLSSLELGDSALYFCASSVDPNAAEAFFGQGTRLTVV.

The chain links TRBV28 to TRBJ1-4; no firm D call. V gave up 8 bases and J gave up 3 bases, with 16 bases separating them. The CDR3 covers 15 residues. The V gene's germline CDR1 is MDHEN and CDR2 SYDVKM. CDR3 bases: TGTGCCAGCGGTGCCTTAGTTTTGGCTAATGAAAAACTGTTTTTT. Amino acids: CASGALVLANEKLFF.

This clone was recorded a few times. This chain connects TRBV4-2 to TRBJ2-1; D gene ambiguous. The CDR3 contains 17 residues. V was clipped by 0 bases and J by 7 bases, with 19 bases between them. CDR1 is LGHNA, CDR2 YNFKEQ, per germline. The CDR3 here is CASSQDPTASWENEQFF. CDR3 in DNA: TGTGCCAGCAGCCAAGACCCCACAGCTTCATGGGAAAATGAGCAGTTCTTC.

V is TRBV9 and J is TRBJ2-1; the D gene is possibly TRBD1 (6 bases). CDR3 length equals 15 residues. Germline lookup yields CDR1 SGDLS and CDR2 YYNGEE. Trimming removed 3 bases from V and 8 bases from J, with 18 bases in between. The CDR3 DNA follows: TGTGCCAGCAGCGATACAGGGTCTCATGGGGATGAGCAGTTCTTC. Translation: CASSDTGSHGDEQFF.

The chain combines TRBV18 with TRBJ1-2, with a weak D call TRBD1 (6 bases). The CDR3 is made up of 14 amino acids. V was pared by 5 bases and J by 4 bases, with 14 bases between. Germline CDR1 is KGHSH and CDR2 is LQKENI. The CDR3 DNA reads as TGTGCCAGCTCAGAACAGGGAAAACCCTATGGCTACACCTTC. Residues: CASSEQGKPYGYTF.

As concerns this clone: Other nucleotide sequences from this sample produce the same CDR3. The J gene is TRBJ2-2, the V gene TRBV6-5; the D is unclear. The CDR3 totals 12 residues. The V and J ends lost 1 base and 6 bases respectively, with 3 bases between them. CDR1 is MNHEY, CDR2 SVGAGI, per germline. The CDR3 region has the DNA TGTGCCAGCAGTTACTTGGCCGGGGAGCTGTTTTTT. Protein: CASSYLAGELFF.

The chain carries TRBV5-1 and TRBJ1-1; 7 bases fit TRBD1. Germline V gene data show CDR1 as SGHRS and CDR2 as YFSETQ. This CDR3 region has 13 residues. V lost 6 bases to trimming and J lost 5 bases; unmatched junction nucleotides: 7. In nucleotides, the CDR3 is TGCGCCAGCAATGGGGAGGGGGCGACTGAAGCTTTCTTT. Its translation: CASNGEGATEAFF.

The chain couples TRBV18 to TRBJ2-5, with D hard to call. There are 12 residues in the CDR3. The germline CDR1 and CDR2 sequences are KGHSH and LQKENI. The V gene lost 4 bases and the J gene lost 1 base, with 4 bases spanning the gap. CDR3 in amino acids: CASSQSQETQYF. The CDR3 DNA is TGTGCCAGCTCACAGAGCCAAGAGACCCAGTACTTC.

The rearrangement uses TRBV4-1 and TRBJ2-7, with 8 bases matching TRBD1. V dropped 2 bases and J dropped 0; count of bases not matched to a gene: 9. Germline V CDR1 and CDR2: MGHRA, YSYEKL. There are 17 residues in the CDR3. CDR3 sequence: CASSQSETGASSYEQYF. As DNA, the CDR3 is TGCGCCAGCAGCCAATCAGAGACAGGGGCCAGCTCCTACGAGCAGTACTTC.

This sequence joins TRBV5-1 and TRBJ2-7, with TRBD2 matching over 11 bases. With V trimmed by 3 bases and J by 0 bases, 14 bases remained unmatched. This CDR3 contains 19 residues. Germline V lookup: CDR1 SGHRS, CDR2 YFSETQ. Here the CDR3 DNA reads TGCGCCAGCAGCTCCAAAGGCCCTAGCGGGAGGACGAGCTCCTACGAGCAGTACTTC. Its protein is CASSSKGPSGRTSSYEQYF.

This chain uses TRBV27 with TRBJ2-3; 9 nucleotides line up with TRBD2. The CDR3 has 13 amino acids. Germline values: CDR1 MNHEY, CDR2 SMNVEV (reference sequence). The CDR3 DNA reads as TGTGACGGAGCGGGAGGTAGAGCAGATACGCAGTATTTT. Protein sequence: CDGAGGRADTQYF.